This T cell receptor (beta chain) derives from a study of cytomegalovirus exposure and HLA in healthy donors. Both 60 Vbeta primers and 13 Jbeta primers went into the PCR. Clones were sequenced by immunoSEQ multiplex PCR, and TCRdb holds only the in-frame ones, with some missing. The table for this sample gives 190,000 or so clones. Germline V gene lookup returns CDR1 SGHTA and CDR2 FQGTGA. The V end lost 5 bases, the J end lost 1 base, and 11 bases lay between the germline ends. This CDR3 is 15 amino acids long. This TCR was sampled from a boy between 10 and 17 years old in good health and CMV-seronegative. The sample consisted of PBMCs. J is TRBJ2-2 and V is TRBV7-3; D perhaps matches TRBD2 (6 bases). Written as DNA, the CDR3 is TGTGCCAGCAGCCCTTTGGGGGGGAACACCGGGGAGCTGTTTTTT. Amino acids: CASSPLGGNTGELFF.